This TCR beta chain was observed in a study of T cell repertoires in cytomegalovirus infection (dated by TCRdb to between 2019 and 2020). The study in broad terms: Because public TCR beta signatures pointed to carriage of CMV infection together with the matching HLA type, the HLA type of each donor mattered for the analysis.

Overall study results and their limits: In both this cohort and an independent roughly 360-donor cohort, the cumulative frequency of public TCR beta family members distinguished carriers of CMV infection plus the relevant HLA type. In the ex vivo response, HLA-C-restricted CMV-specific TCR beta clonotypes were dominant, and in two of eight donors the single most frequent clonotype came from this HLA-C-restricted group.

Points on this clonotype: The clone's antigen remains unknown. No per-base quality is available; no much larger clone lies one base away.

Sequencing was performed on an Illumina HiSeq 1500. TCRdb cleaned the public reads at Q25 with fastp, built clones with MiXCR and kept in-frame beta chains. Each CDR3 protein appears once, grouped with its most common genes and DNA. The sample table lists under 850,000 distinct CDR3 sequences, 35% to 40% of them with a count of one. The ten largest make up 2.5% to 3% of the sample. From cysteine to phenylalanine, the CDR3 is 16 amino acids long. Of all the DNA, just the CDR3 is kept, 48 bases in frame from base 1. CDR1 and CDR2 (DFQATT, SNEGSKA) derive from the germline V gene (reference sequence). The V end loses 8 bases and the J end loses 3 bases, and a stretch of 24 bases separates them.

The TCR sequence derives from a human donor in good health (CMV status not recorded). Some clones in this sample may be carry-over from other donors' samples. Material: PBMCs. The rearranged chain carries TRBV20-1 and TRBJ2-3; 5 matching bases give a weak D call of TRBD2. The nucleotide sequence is TGCAGTTCTAAAGTGGGAAAGGGAAGGAGGACAGATACGCAGTATTTT. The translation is CSSKVGKGRRTDTQYF.